These 15 T cell receptor beta chains were sequenced from one sample in a study of post-analysis software for immune sequencing data. Findings and limits, study-wide: Patients had higher frequencies than controls of a few TRBV segments, including TRBV5-6, TRBV5-1 and TRBV20-1.

Their antigens remain unidentified. cDNA libraries for TCR beta contained unique molecular identifiers. TCRdb fed the PCR reads into MiXCR, producing one record per CDR3 protein. Of 820,000 or so distinct CDR3 sequences in the sample, 53% were seen once. The sequenced sample consisted of blood. Receptors originate from a girl aged 10 to 17 with multiple sclerosis.

Only a few counts were recorded for this clonotype. The chain recombines TRBV18 with TRBJ2-7; TRBD1 matches at 10 bases. Looked up from germline, CDR1 is KGHSH and CDR2 is LQKENI. The V segment lost 3 bases and the J segment 6 bases; nucleotides outside the gene matches: 2. This CDR3 contains 13 residues. The chain's CDR3 is CASSPTGGGEQYF. CDR3 bases: TGTGCCAGCTCACCGACAGGGGGCGGCGAGCAGTACTTC.

This sequence joins TRBV20-1 and TRBJ2-1, with TRBD2 identical over 13 bases. This CDR3 comprises 16 residues. After removal of 6 bases from V and 10 bases from J, the junction contained 15 bases not matched to a gene. Germline lookup yields CDR1 DFQATT and CDR2 SNEGSKA (reference sequence). CDR3 sequence: CSAQTPGLAGWDEQFF. DNA for the CDR3: TGCAGTGCCCAAACCCCGGGACTAGCGGGATGGGACGAGCAGTTCTTC.

V is TRBV2 and J is TRBJ2-3; D is perhaps TRBD1 (5 bases). CDR1 is SNHLY, CDR2 FYNNEI, per germline. The V gene lost 6 bases and the J gene lost 0 bases, with 19 bases spanning the gap. The CDR3 covers 17 residues. The CDR3 nucleotides read TGTGCCAGCAGAAAACTCCAGACAGTTTCTAGCACAGATACGCAGTATTTT. Encoded protein: CASRKLQTVSSTDTQYF. Full variable domain (remainder filled in from reference TRBV2 and TRBJ2-3): EPEVTQTPSHQVTQMGQEVILRCVPISNHLYFYWYRQILGQKVEFLVSFYNNEISEKSEIFDDQFSVERPDGSNFTLKIRSTKLEDSAMYFCASRKLQTVSSTDTQYFGPGTRLTVL.

This chain connects TRBV4-1 to TRBJ1-1, with D possibly TRBD1 on 6 matching bases. There are 16 residues in the CDR3. Trimming left V 0 bases short and J 6 bases short, with 17 bases between. Germline CDR1 and CDR2: MGHRA and YSYEKL. For the CDR3, the DNA is TGCGCCAGCAGCCAAGATGGGGTAGGGGGTGGGCCTGAAGCTTTCTTT. Translated, it gives CASSQDGVGGGPEAFF.

This clonotype was detected a few times. The chain couples TRBV4-1 to TRBJ2-6; either TRBD1 or TRBD2 may supply D (6 bases each). The CDR3 spans 19 residues. From germline, CDR1 is MGHRA and CDR2 YSYEKL. V dropped 5 bases and J dropped 0 bases, with 20 bases sitting between them. The CDR3 nucleotides are TGCGCCAGCAGCTTACGGGGGCTAGTGTTAGGCTCTGGGGCCAACGTCCTGACTTTC. Protein: CASSLRGLVLGSGANVLTF.

This clonotype was seen more than once but under ten times. The V and J genes are TRBV7-2 and TRBJ2-3; TRBD2 matches at 7 bases. V shed 5 bases and J 2 bases; nucleotides not matched to a gene: 16. CDR1 and CDR2 from the germline V gene are SGHTA and FQGNSA. This CDR3 region has 18 residues. The CDR3 loop reads CASSGASGTTPSTDTQYF. In DNA, the CDR3 is TGTGCCAGCAGCGGGGCTAGCGGCACAACCCCCTCCACAGATACGCAGTATTTT. The full variable domain, its missing parts supplied by reference TRBV7-2 and TRBJ2-3, is GAGVSQSPSNKVTEKGKDVELRCDPISGHTALYWYRQSLGQGLEFLIYFQGNSAPDKSGLPSDRFSAERTGGSVSTLTIQRTQQEDSAVYLCASSGASGTTPSTDTQYFGPGTRLTVL.

This chain links TRBV12-3 or TRBV12-4 with TRBJ2-1; D gene uncertain. Trimming removed 4 bases from V and 0 bases from J, with 10 bases in between. The CDR3 is 15 amino acids. Written as DNA, the CDR3 is TGTGCCAGCAGTTCTATGGCCGTCTCCTACAATGAGCAGTTCTTC. Amino acid sequence: CASSSMAVSYNEQFF.

This clonotype has only a few counts. The chain couples TRBV7-9 to TRBJ2-7, with 7 positions matching TRBD2. Germline-derived CDR1 and CDR2 are SEHNR and FQNEAQ (reference sequence). J gave up 2 bases and V 5 bases, and 6 bases lay outside the gene matches. The CDR3 consists of 14 residues. This chain's CDR3 is CASSPGGATYEQYF. The CDR3 bases are TGTGCCAGCAGCCCGGGAGGTGCTACCTACGAGCAGTACTTC.

The chain couples TRBV20-1 to TRBJ2-1, with D possibly TRBD2 on 5 matching bases. The V and J ends lost 1 base and 4 bases respectively, with 11 bases between them. The germline gives CDR1 DFQATT, CDR2 SNEGSKA (reference sequence). The CDR3 totals 14 residues. The CDR3 protein is CSARGGLGYNEQFF. The CDR3 bases are TGCAGTGCTAGAGGAGGGCTAGGATACAATGAGCAGTTCTTC.

The chain carries TRBV4-1 and TRBJ2-1, with TRBD1 matching 12 bases. The germline V gene encodes CDR1 MGHRA and CDR2 YSYEKL. The length of the CDR3 is 16 residues. J gave up 11 bases and V 0 bases, and 8 bases lay outside the gene matches. CDR3 in DNA: TGCGCCAGCAGCCAAGAGGGGACAGGGGGCGGTTTAAAGCAGTTCTTC. This gives the protein CASSQEGTGGGLKQFF.

The chain is built from TRBV29-1 and TRBJ2-7; D perhaps matches TRBD1 (6 bases). From germline, CDR1 is SQVTM and CDR2 ANQGSEA. Trimming stripped 4 bases from V and 4 bases from J, with 14 bases between. The CDR3 runs 13 residues. In DNA, the CDR3 is TGCAGCGTTGTTGAGCAGGGGATTTACGAGCAGTACTTC. Its protein is CSVVEQGIYEQYF.

The chain carries TRBV6-5 and TRBJ2-6; 7 bases align to TRBD1. The CDR3 sequence is 16 residues long. Unmatched junction bases numbered 8, after V lost 4 bases and J lost 5 bases. CDR1 is MNHEY, CDR2 SVGAGI, per germline. The CDR3 sequence is CASSWDSNRWANVLTF. Here the CDR3 DNA reads TGTGCCAGCAGTTGGGACAGCAATCGATGGGCCAACGTCCTGACTTTC.

The chain uses TRBV20-1 and TRBJ1-1, with D perhaps TRBD1 (5 bases). Deletions cut 3 bases from V and 0 bases from J, with 11 bases between. CDR1 DFQATT and CDR2 SNEGSKA come from the germline V gene (reference sequence). The CDR3 is 14 residues long. The CDR3 reads CSASQAGLNTEAFF. The CDR3 DNA sequence: TGCAGTGCTAGTCAGGCAGGGTTGAACACTGAAGCTTTCTTT.

The chain links TRBV27 to TRBJ2-5, with D unresolved. The V end lost 4 bases, the J end lost 7 bases, and 13 bases lay between the germline ends. CDR1 and CDR2 (germline): MNHEY, SMNVEV (reference sequence). This CDR3 contains 13 residues. The CDR3 DNA follows: TGTGCCAGCAGTTCCAATACATGGGGGACCCAGTACTTC. Amino acids: CASSSNTWGTQYF.

The chain has TRBV7-2 and TRBJ2-5, with 7 bases lining up with TRBD1. Germline V lookup: CDR1 SGHTA, CDR2 FQGNSA. V dropped 4 bases and J dropped 5; count of bases not matched to a gene: 13. The CDR3 covers 16 residues. The CDR3 loop reads CASSSHRTGSRETQYF. The CDR3 DNA follows: TGTGCCAGCAGCTCGCACAGGACAGGCTCGAGGGAGACCCAGTACTTC.